The 32 T cell receptor beta chains given below trace back to one sample, sequenced in a study of T cells in Graves' hyperthyroidism and ophthalmopathy. RNA transcripts were the template for amplifying TCR beta CDR3 regions. First-round RT-PCR with HTBI primers amplified the TCR CDR3 region. TCRdb independently ran MiXCR on the multiplex PCR reads; one entry per CDR3 protein. The table shows under 200,000 distinct CDR3 sequences, with 9.4% occurring only once. Sequences were obtained from blood. The receptors here all came from a woman under 30 with Graves' hyperthyroidism that later progressed to Graves' ophthalmopathy.

This clonotype came up many times. The chain carries TRBV10-1 and TRBJ1-3; a weak D match, TRBD1 (5 bases). The CDR3 contains 13 residues. V shed 6 bases and J shed 3 bases, with 9 bases lying between them. Germline loops: CDR1 WNHNN, CDR2 SYGVQD (reference sequence). The CDR3 DNA is TGCGCCAGCAGGTCGGGACGTGGAAACACCATATATTTT. Translated, it gives CASRSGRGNTIYF.

This clonotype was counted at least ten times. The CDR3 reads CASSLGQGAHLNTEAFF. The CDR3, as DNA: TGCGCCAGCAGCCTAGGACAGGGGGCGCATTTGAACACTGAAGCTTTCTTT. This chain uses TRBV5-1 with TRBJ1-1; 11 bases map to TRBD1. Germline V gene sequence: CDR1 SGHRS, CDR2 YFSETQ. After removal of 4 bases from V and 0 bases from J, the junction contained 8 bases not matched to a gene. The CDR3 runs 17 residues.

Many counts were recorded for this clonotype. V gene TRBV19 combines with J gene TRBJ2-3; D possibly corresponds to TRBD1 (6 bases). The CDR3 is made up of 14 amino acids. V was shortened by 6 bases and J by 0 bases, with 10 bases between the two germline ends. Germline assignment: CDR1 LNHDA and CDR2 SQIVND (reference sequence). CDR3: CASSRDTSTDTQYF. The CDR3 nucleotides read TGTGCCAGTAGCCGGGACACGAGCACAGATACGCAGTATTTT.

The sample holds many counts of this clonotype. V usage is TRBV12-3 or TRBV12-4 and J usage is TRBJ1-2; D possibly corresponds to TRBD1 (6 bases). The CDR3 is 12 residues long. The V end lost 7 bases, the J end lost 8 bases, and 14 bases lay between the germline ends. For the CDR3, the DNA is TGTGCCAGCACACTGGGCAGGGGAGGCTACACCTTC. This encodes CASTLGRGGYTF.

This clonotype was seen many times. This rearrangement joins TRBV14 to TRBJ2-7, with a possible D match to TRBD2 (6 bases). Germline loops: CDR1 SGHDN, CDR2 FVKESK. CDR3 length: 13 amino acids. V lost 4 bases and J 1 base, leaving 8 bases between the germline ends. DNA for the CDR3: TGTGCCAGCAGCCGCGGGGTTTCCTACGAGCAGTACTTC. This encodes CASSRGVSYEQYF.

V and J are TRBV5-4 and TRBJ1-6, with D possibly matching TRBD1 (5 bases). The CDR3 contains 16 residues. With 3 bases removed from V and 8 bases from J, the gap between germline ends came to 18 bases. CDR1 SGHNT and CDR2 YYREEE come from the germline V gene (reference sequence). This CDR3 reads CASSSAGGGGHSPLHF. The CDR3 bases are TGTGCCAGCAGCTCCGCTGGGGGTGGCGGACATTCACCCCTCCACTTT.

This clonotype was detected many times. This rearrangement joins TRBV6-1 to TRBJ1-1; D is undetermined. The CDR3 spans 13 residues. Trimming cost V 8 bases and J 6 bases, with 16 bases left between them. Germline CDR1 MNHNS, CDR2 SASEGT. The CDR3: CASDQGGLAEAFF. The CDR3 DNA reads TGTGCCAGCGATCAAGGTGGGCTTGCTGAAGCTTTCTTT.

The V call is TRBV7-2, the J call TRBJ2-7; 9 positions match TRBD1. The CDR3 covers 15 residues. The V gene's germline CDR1 is SGHTA and CDR2 FQGNSA. With V trimmed by 4 bases and J by 0 bases, 4 bases remained unmatched. The CDR3 loop is CASSSGTGSSYEQYF. CDR3 coding DNA: TGTGCCAGCAGCTCTGGGACAGGGAGCTCCTACGAGCAGTACTTC.

This clonotype was detected many times. V is TRBV7-9 and J is TRBJ1-1; perhaps TRBD1 as D (5 bases). CDR1 is SEHNR and CDR2 is FQNEAQ in the germline V gene (reference sequence). Between the trimmed V and J ends, which lost 1 base and 9 bases, there was a span of 6 bases. This CDR3 contains 11 residues. This CDR3 reads CASSLGQQAFF. The DNA of the CDR3 is TGTGCCAGCAGCTTAGGACAGCAAGCTTTCTTT.

This clonotype showed up many times. This chain connects TRBV24-1 to TRBJ2-5; D gene uncertain. Trimming removed 3 bases from V and 3 bases from J, with 10 bases in between. The CDR3 covers 14 residues. The V gene's germline CDR1 is KGHDR and CDR2 SFDVKD. The CDR3 coding sequence is TGTGCCACCAGTGATGTGGACGGAAAAGAGACCCAGTACTTC. Translation gives CATSDVDGKETQYF.

In this sample, this clonotype turned up many times. The chain carries TRBV6-1 and TRBJ2-1, with D perhaps TRBD2 (6 bases). This CDR3 spans 14 amino acids. V was shortened by 0 bases and J by 3 bases, with 6 bases between the two germline ends. Germline CDR1 and CDR2: MNHNS and SASEGT. The CDR3 sequence is CASSEAGGYNEQFF. Written as DNA, the CDR3 is TGTGCCAGCAGTGAAGCGGGGGGCTACAATGAGCAGTTCTTC.

This clonotype showed up many times. The CDR3 loop reads CASSYRRQVYGYTF. The CDR3 DNA reads TGTGCCAGCAGTTACCGCCGGCAGGTCTATGGCTACACCTTC. J is TRBJ1-2 and V is TRBV6-5; D uncertain. Looked up from germline, CDR1 is MNHEY and CDR2 is SVGAGI. There are 14 residues in the CDR3. Deletions cut 2 bases from V and 4 bases from J, with 11 bases between.

There are many counts of this clonotype. The CDR3 nucleotides read TGTGCCAGCAGTCCCGGGGACGTCTACGAGCAGTACTTC. Protein product: CASSPGDVYEQYF. V is TRBV27 and J is TRBJ2-7, with D tentatively TRBD1 or TRBD2 (5 bases each). Germline CDR1 reads MNHEY; CDR2 reads SMNVEV (reference sequence). Trimming stripped 5 bases from V and 3 bases from J, with 11 bases between. The CDR3 is 13 residues long.

This clonotype appeared many times. The V and J genes are TRBV7-2 and TRBJ1-1; D is unclear. V dropped 5 bases and J dropped 4 bases, with 8 bases sitting between them. The CDR3 is 12 residues long. Germline loops: CDR1 SGHTA, CDR2 FQGNSA. The CDR3 region has the DNA TGTGCCAGCAGCCTCCGGAGCACTGAAGCTTTCTTT. It specifies CASSLRSTEAFF.

This clonotype came up once. The chain recombines TRBV19 with TRBJ2-4; D is undetermined. Germline loops: CDR1 LNHDA, CDR2 SQIVND (reference sequence). The CDR3 covers 13 residues. V was shortened by 5 bases and J by 9 bases, with 14 bases between the two germline ends. In DNA form, the CDR3 reads TGTGCCAGTAGTGTGGGCCTCTCAGGCATTCAGTACTTC. Translation gives CASSVGLSGIQYF.

Many counts were recorded for this clonotype. The rearrangement uses TRBV19 and TRBJ2-3; 8 positions agree with TRBD2. Looked up from germline, CDR1 is LNHDA and CDR2 is SQIVND (reference sequence). The CDR3 consists of 15 residues. J gave up 2 bases and V 3 bases, and 4 bases lay outside the gene matches. The CDR3 here is CASSIPGGATDTQYF. As DNA, the CDR3 is TGTGCCAGTAGTATCCCCGGGGGGGCCACAGATACGCAGTATTTT.

This clonotype was seen repeatedly, ten times or more. A read error may explain this, as a much larger clone is one base away. This chain connects TRBV28 to TRBJ2-1, with D unresolved. The CDR3 runs 13 residues. CDR1 MDHEN and CDR2 SYDVKM come from the germline V gene. The CDR3 reads CASSRPSYNGQFF. Here the CDR3 DNA reads TGTGCCAGCAGCCGCCCCTCCTACAATGGGCAGTTCTTC.

The table lists this clonotype with a few counts. The V gene is TRBV5-1, the J gene TRBJ2-5; D is unresolved. The germline V and J ends were trimmed by 4 bases and 5 bases, with 15 bases remaining between them. This CDR3 region has 14 residues. Germline-derived CDR1 and CDR2 are SGHRS and YFSETQ. The CDR3 DNA is TGCGCCAGCAGCCTAAACGTGGAGTCGGAGACCCAGTACTTC. It yields the protein CASSLNVESETQYF.

This clonotype was seen repeatedly, ten times or more. The CDR3 DNA follows: TGTGCCAGCAGTTTAGTAGCGGGAGGGGTAAATGAGCAGTTCTTC. Translation gives CASSLVAGGVNEQFF. The chain is built from TRBV27 and TRBJ2-1, with 11 bases matching TRBD2. Germline CDR1 and CDR2: MNHEY and SMNVEV (reference sequence). V dropped 2 bases and J dropped 7; count of bases not matched to a gene: 4. The length of the CDR3 is 15 residues.

This clonotype has a count of ten or more. The rearrangement links TRBV24-1 to TRBJ1-2, with 7 bases matching TRBD1. The trim removed 3 bases at V and 4 bases at J, leaving 1 base unmatched. CDR1 and CDR2 (germline): KGHDR, SFDVKD. The CDR3 is made up of 13 amino acids. CDR3 DNA: TGTGCCACCAGTGATGGGACAGCCTATGGCTACACCTTC. Its translation: CATSDGTAYGYTF.

Note on this clonotype: A much larger clone lies a single base off, so this may be a read error. This chain joins TRBV11-2 and TRBJ2-5, with 10 positions matching TRBD2. The V segment lost 4 bases and the J segment 5 bases; nucleotides outside the gene matches: 10. This CDR3 spans 16 amino acids. Germline V gene data show CDR1 as SGHAT and CDR2 as FQNNGV. The CDR3 DNA sequence: TGTGCCAGCAGCTCAGGGTCTAGCGGGAGTCCGGAGACCCAGTACTTC. It translates to CASSSGSSGSPETQYF.

This clonotype showed up many times. The V call is TRBV7-8, the J call TRBJ2-1, with no clear D. This CDR3 is 14 amino acids long. Germline V gives CDR1 SGHVS, CDR2 FQNEAQ. Trimming shortened V by 4 bases and J by 7 bases, and 14 bases separated the two germline ends. The CDR3 DNA sequence: TGTGCCAGCAGCTACGTGACGAGAGCTAATGAGCAGTTCTTC. It translates to CASSYVTRANEQFF. The full variable domain, rest sourced from reference TRBV7-8 and TRBJ2-1, is GAGVSQSPRYKVAKRGQDVALRCDPISGHVSLFWYQQALGQGPEFLTYFQNEAQLDKSGLPSDRFFAERPEGSVSTLKIQRTQQEDSAVYLCASSYVTRANEQFFGPGTRLTVL.

As DNA, the CDR3 is TGTGCCAGCAGTGCCCGGACTAGCGGGGGGGTTGAGCAGTTCTTC. The encoded protein is CASSARTSGGVEQFF. The chain has TRBV6-1 and TRBJ2-1; TRBD2 matches 15 bases. The germline V gene encodes CDR1 MNHNS and CDR2 SASEGT. V lost 4 bases and J lost 9; bases outside the gene matches: 4. This CDR3 is 15 amino acids long.

This clonotype was found many times. V gene TRBV11-2 combines with J gene TRBJ2-1, with 8 bases that match TRBD2. Germline lookup yields CDR1 SGHAT and CDR2 FQNNGV. This CDR3 contains 14 residues. The ends lost 8 bases at V and 1 base at J; junction bases unmatched: 4. CDR3 sequence reads: CASRSGGSYNEQFF. Written as DNA, the CDR3 is TGTGCCAGCCGATCGGGGGGGTCCTACAATGAGCAGTTCTTC.

Ten or more counts support this clonotype. The rearrangement links TRBV30 to TRBJ2-7; a possible D gene is TRBD2 (6 bases). Trimming removed 0 bases from V and 0 bases from J, with 12 bases in between. Germline CDR1 and CDR2: GTSNPN and SVGIG (reference sequence). This CDR3 is 15 amino acids long. The CDR3 DNA is TGTGCCTGGAGTGTAGGAGGGTCCTACTCCTACGAGCAGTACTTC. Encoded protein: CAWSVGGSYSYEQYF.

This clonotype was counted ten times or more. The rearrangement joins TRBV11-2 to TRBJ2-2; D call uncertain. Germline assignment: CDR1 SGHAT and CDR2 FQNNGV. There are 17 residues in the CDR3. The V and J ends lost 3 bases and 4 bases respectively, with 18 bases between them. DNA for the CDR3: TGTGCCAGCAGCTTTGGAGTGGGCGGCGTTAGCACCGGGGAGCTGTTTTTT. Its translation is CASSFGVGGVSTGELFF.

The chain is built from TRBV20-1 and TRBJ2-7; D is uncertain. Germline CDR1 is DFQATT and CDR2 is SNEGSKA (reference sequence). This CDR3 is 15 amino acids long. V was trimmed by 1 base and J by 0 bases, leaving 13 bases between them. CDR3: CSARVGQALSYEQYF. The CDR3 DNA reads as TGCAGTGCTAGAGTAGGGCAGGCCCTCTCCTACGAGCAGTACTTC.

This clonotype was picked up many times. This chain links TRBV6-2 or TRBV6-3 with TRBJ2-5, with no clear D. There are 12 residues in the CDR3. V gave up 0 bases and J gave up 4 bases, with 3 bases separating them. Germline CDR1 is MNHEY and CDR2 is SVGEGT. The CDR3 nucleotides read TGTGCCAGCAGTTACTCGCGAGAGACCCAGTACTTC. It specifies CASSYSRETQYF.

In its sample, this clonotype was seen many times. The V call is TRBV6-2 or TRBV6-3, the J call TRBJ1-5; D is ambiguous. Germline CDR1 and CDR2: MNHEY and SVGEGT. This CDR3 comprises 14 residues. V gave up 5 bases and J gave up 4 bases, with 12 bases separating them. The CDR3 DNA reads TGTGCCAGCAGTGACCATTTTCTAAATCAGCCCCAGCATTTT. Translating it yields CASSDHFLNQPQHF.

This clonotype has more than one count but fewer than ten. V usage is TRBV19 and J usage is TRBJ2-5, with D tentatively TRBD2 (5 bases). The CDR3 totals 13 residues. V was pared by 3 bases and J by 5 bases, with 10 bases between. Germline lookup yields CDR1 LNHDA and CDR2 SQIVND (reference sequence). CDR3 sequence: CASSMTEGETQYF. CDR3 DNA: TGTGCCAGTAGTATGACCGAGGGTGAGACCCAGTACTTC.

The V gene is TRBV5-5, the J gene TRBJ2-2; no reliable D call. V lost 0 bases, J lost 6 bases, and 12 bases lay in between. CDR1 is SGHKS and CDR2 is YYEKEE in the germline V gene (reference sequence). The CDR3 sequence is 15 residues long. The chain's CDR3 is CASSLGVHFPGELFF. The CDR3 DNA follows: TGTGCCAGCAGCTTGGGTGTGCATTTCCCCGGGGAGCTGTTTTTT.

This clonotype has at least ten counts. The rearrangement joins TRBV7-9 to TRBJ2-5, with a possible D match to TRBD1 (6 bases). The CDR3 contains 17 residues. With 4 bases removed from V and 3 bases from J, the gap between germline ends came to 21 bases. From germline, CDR1 is SEHNR and CDR2 FQNEAQ (reference sequence). The CDR3 nucleotides are TGTGCCAGCAGCTCTACAGAACAGGGAACAAAAAAAGAGACCCAGTACTTC. Amino acid sequence: CASSSTEQGTKKETQYF.